Listed here is a single T cell receptor beta chain. The sample originates from a study of Ad26.COV2.S vaccination and SARS-CoV-2 variants. Turning to the study itself: Participants got Ad26.COV2.S intramuscularly, once or twice 56 days apart.

Assay used: immunoSEQ multiplex PCR; TCRdb lists only in-frame clones, some missing. The sample records around 320,000 clones, around 86% being singletons. Treatment noted: 19 received Ad26.COV2.S at low or high dose, single or two shots; 5 received placebo; per-sample allocation not given. The study sampled participants on day 63 after the first vaccine or placebo injection. An Ad26 vector was used to express Wuhan-strain SARS-CoV-2 spike as the vaccine. The TCR was taken from a person between 18 and 65 years old who received the Ad26.COV2.S COVID-19 vaccine or a placebo. This material consisted of peripheral blood, taken in a trial of Ad26.COV2.S vaccine versus placebo.

The CDR3 reads CASTPPGQIYGYTF. The CDR3 bases are TGTGCCAGCACCCCCCCGGGACAGATCTATGGCTACACCTTC. The rearrangement links TRBV25-1 to TRBJ1-2, with 7 bases that match TRBD1. The germline V gene encodes CDR1 MGHDK and CDR2 SYGVNS. The CDR3 is 14 amino acids. The V gene end was trimmed by 7 bases and the J gene end by 4 bases; junction bases not matched to a gene: 9.